The 25 T cell receptor beta chains listed next were all sequenced from one sample in a study of Ad26.COV2.S vaccination and SARS-CoV-2 variants. The method was immunoSEQ multiplex PCR; TCRdb's version includes in-frame clones alone and lacks a portion of them. The table shows about 350,000 clones, with approximately 90% occurring only once. Sequencing was performed on peripheral blood, taken after recovery from COVID-19. Receptor source: a human donor who had recovered from COVID-19.

The CDR3 DNA reads as TGTGCCAGCGGGACGGACGGCGGGCCAGATACGCAGTATTTT. It encodes CASGTDGGPDTQYF. This chain joins TRBV3-1 (or the pseudogene TRBV3-2) and TRBJ2-3; D is perhaps TRBD1 or TRBD2 (5 bases each). Trimming shortened V by 8 bases and J by 4 bases, and 16 bases separated the two germline ends. Germline V gene data show CDR1 as LGHDT and CDR2 as YNNKEL (reference sequence). The CDR3 totals 14 residues.

This clone has more than one count but fewer than ten. The rearrangement links TRBV12-3 or TRBV12-4 to TRBJ1-5; no definite D call. Between the trimmed V and J ends, which lost 0 bases and 4 bases, there was a span of 4 bases. This CDR3 is built from 13 residues. The CDR3 bases are TGTGCCAGCAGTTTAGCGGGAAATCAGCCCCAGCATTTT. Protein sequence: CASSLAGNQPQHF.

The chain combines TRBV4-3 with TRBJ1-6, with D tentatively TRBD1 (5 bases). This CDR3 region has 15 residues. CDR1 is LGHNA, CDR2 YSLEER, per germline. Trimming cost V 0 bases and J 7 bases, with 10 bases left between them. The CDR3 loop is CASSQDRGVNSPLHF. Written as DNA, the CDR3 is TGCGCCAGCAGCCAAGATAGAGGGGTGAATTCACCCCTCCACTTT.

This chain links TRBV9 with TRBJ1-2, with TRBD1 matching over 7 bases. The V and J ends lost 0 bases and 8 bases, in that order; junction bases with no gene match: 16. Germline CDR1 reads SGDLS; CDR2 reads YYNGEE. This CDR3 is 17 amino acids long. CDR3 DNA: TGTGCCAGCAGCGTAGCTATTACAGGACAGGCCCAGAGGGGCTACACCTTC. Its protein is CASSVAITGQAQRGYTF.

The chain couples TRBV6-5 to TRBJ1-1; D gene unclear. The CDR3 has 15 residues. Germline-derived CDR1 and CDR2 are MNHEY and SVGAGI. The germline V and J ends were trimmed by 0 bases and 1 base, with 9 bases remaining between them. CDR3 in DNA: TGTGCCAGCAGTTACTCGCCTGTGGGGAACACTGAAGCTTTCTTT. Translation gives CASSYSPVGNTEAFF.

The chain has TRBV5-1 and TRBJ1-2; 7 bases are shared with TRBD1. Trimming at V came to 0 bases and at J to 6 bases, leaving 2 bases not matched to a gene. The CDR3 has 13 residues. Germline V gives CDR1 SGHRS, CDR2 YFSETQ. CDR3 protein: CASSLGTGDGYTF. CDR3 coding DNA: TGCGCCAGCAGCTTGGGGACAGGTGATGGCTACACCTTC.

The chain combines TRBV6-1 with TRBJ2-1, with D perhaps matching TRBD2 (5 bases). The germline gives CDR1 MNHNS, CDR2 SASEGT. The CDR3 extends over 16 amino acids. V was pared by 3 bases and J by 6 bases, with 18 bases between. This CDR3 is CASSDLVGVSGNEQFF. CDR3 DNA: TGTGCCAGCAGTGATCTCGTCGGGGTATCTGGCAATGAGCAGTTCTTC.

The chain links TRBV29-1 to TRBJ1-1, with a tentative D call TRBD1 (5 bases). V lost 1 base and J lost 2, with 17 bases in between. Germline values: CDR1 SQVTM, CDR2 ANQGSEA. The CDR3 is made up of 16 amino acids. CDR3 residues: CSVEGQRSGSNTEAFF. CDR3 nucleotide sequence: TGCAGCGTTGAAGGACAGCGGAGCGGGTCTAACACTGAAGCTTTCTTT.

The chain employs TRBV5-5 and TRBJ2-7; TRBD1 is a possible D gene (6 bases). The ends were cut back, 4 bases at V and 4 bases at J, with 18 bases in the middle. The CDR3 is 15 residues long. Per the germline V gene, CDR1 is SGHKS and CDR2 is YYEKEE (reference sequence). CDR3 sequence: CASSPLGTSPYEQYF. The DNA of the CDR3 is TGTGCCAGCAGCCCTTTGGGGACATCGCCTTACGAGCAGTACTTC.

The CDR3 loop is CASSAGTGGHQPQHF. CDR3 in DNA: TGTGCCAGCAGCGCCGGGACAGGGGGCCATCAGCCCCAGCATTTT. This chain connects TRBV7-2 to TRBJ1-5; 12 bases fit TRBD1. CDR3 length equals 15 residues. Germline CDR1 and CDR2: SGHTA and FQGNSA. Germline trimming cut 5 bases from V and 5 bases from J; bases unmatched to any gene: 4.

This rearrangement joins TRBV5-1 to TRBJ2-3; perhaps TRBD2 as D (6 bases). Trimming left V 0 bases short and J 2 bases short, with 10 bases between. CDR1 is SGHRS and CDR2 is YFSETQ in the germline V gene. The CDR3 spans 15 residues. The DNA of the CDR3 is TGCGCCAGCAGCTTGGGGGACTCGATCACAGATACGCAGTATTTT. Protein product: CASSLGDSITDTQYF. Full variable domain (rest looked up from reference TRBV5-1 and TRBJ2-3): KAGVTQTPRYLIKTRGQQVTLSCSPISGHRSVSWYQQTPGQGLQFLFEYFSETQRNKGNFPGRFSGRQFSNSRSEMNVSTLELGDSALYLCASSLGDSITDTQYFGPGTRLTVL.

V and J are TRBV9 and TRBJ2-1; D is possibly TRBD1 or TRBD2 (5 bases each). The CDR3 extends over 13 amino acids. V gave up 5 bases and J gave up 3 bases, with 9 bases separating them. Germline V gene sequence: CDR1 SGDLS, CDR2 YYNGEE. The CDR3 here is CASSSGGYNEQFF. CDR3 nucleotide sequence: TGTGCCAGCAGTTCTGGGGGCTACAATGAGCAGTTCTTC.

The V gene is TRBV24-1, the J gene TRBJ2-7, with unresolved D. The V and J ends lost 8 bases and 2 bases respectively, with 9 bases between them. The CDR3 runs to 12 residues. Germline values: CDR1 KGHDR, CDR2 SFDVKD. The CDR3 nucleotides are TGTGCCACCATTCCCGGTACCTACGAGCAGTACTTC. Its protein product is CATIPGTYEQYF.

The chain employs TRBV5-4 and TRBJ2-3, with 10 positions matching TRBD1. J was trimmed by 5 bases and V by 5 bases; bases with no gene match: 5. Per the germline V gene, CDR1 is SGHNT and CDR2 is YYREEE (reference sequence). This CDR3 is built from 14 residues. The CDR3: CASRETGGRDTQYF. In nucleotides, the CDR3 is TGTGCCAGCAGGGAGACAGGGGGCAGAGATACGCAGTATTTT.

The chain joins TRBV2 to TRBJ2-7; perhaps TRBD1 as D (5 bases). Trimming stripped 9 bases from V and 2 bases from J, with 26 bases between. Germline CDR1 and CDR2: SNHLY and FYNNEI. The CDR3 has 17 amino acids. The CDR3 nucleotides are TGTGCCAGTAAGGGGTGGGGTAGGGGCGACATTACCTACGAGCAGTACTTC. It is translated as CASKGWGRGDITYEQYF.

This rearrangement joins TRBV9 to TRBJ2-3, with D tentatively TRBD1 or TRBD2 (5 bases each). V was shortened by 2 bases and J by 5 bases, with 12 bases between the two germline ends. The CDR3 spans 14 residues. Per the germline V gene, CDR1 is SGDLS and CDR2 is YYNGEE. CDR3 sequence: CASSVPGTGDTQYF. CDR3 in DNA: TGTGCCAGCAGCGTGCCGGGGACGGGAGATACGCAGTATTTT.

This clone has just one count. The chain combines TRBV18 with TRBJ2-3; D uncertain. The CDR3 extends over 13 amino acids. Germline loops: CDR1 KGHSH, CDR2 LQKENI. The V and J ends lost 10 bases and 6 bases respectively, with 17 bases between them. This chain's CDR3 is CATSPPARDTQYF. The CDR3 region has the DNA TGTGCCACCTCCCCCCCCGCACGGGATACGCAGTATTTT.

The chain is built from TRBV19 and TRBJ1-1, with D possibly being TRBD1 (5 bases). Germline V gene sequence: CDR1 LNHDA, CDR2 SQIVND (reference sequence). This CDR3 has 15 residues. Trimming removed 6 bases at V and 1 base at J, with 15 bases between. CDR3 sequence (DNA): TGTGCCAGTAGCTCTCGGGGCAGGGAGAACACTGAAGCTTTCTTT. Its protein is CASSSRGRENTEAFF.

The rearrangement joins TRBV7-9 to TRBJ1-2, with 9 bases matching TRBD1. The CDR3 totals 14 residues. Germline trimming cut 1 base from V and 3 bases from J; bases unmatched to any gene: 0. The germline CDR1 and CDR2 sequences are SEHNR and FQNEAQ (reference sequence). In nucleotides, the CDR3 is TGTGCCAGCAGCTTAGGACAGGGGGACTATGGCTACACCTTC. This codes for CASSLGQGDYGYTF.

This rearrangement joins TRBV4-3 to TRBJ1-2, with D possibly being TRBD1 (5 bases). V gave up 2 bases and J gave up 8 bases, with 18 bases separating them. CDR1 is LGHNA, CDR2 YSLEER, per germline. The CDR3 spans 15 residues. The CDR3 nucleotides read TGCGCCAGCAGCCAAATTGTAGGGGCCCATTTCGGCTACACCTTC. It specifies CASSQIVGAHFGYTF.

This clone appeared once. This CDR3 is CASSIPSFGTSGLRDTGELFF. CDR3 bases: TGTGCCAGCAGCATACCTAGTTTCGGGACTAGTGGGTTGAGAGACACCGGGGAGCTGTTTTTT. The chain is built from TRBV7-6 and TRBJ2-2; TRBD2 matches 8 bases. Germline CDR1 is SGHVS and CDR2 is FNYEAQ. V lost 5 bases, J lost 3 bases, and 23 bases stayed unmatched. There are 21 residues in the CDR3.

This clone has only one observation. This sequence joins TRBV5-1 and TRBJ2-7, with a weak D call TRBD2 (6 bases). The V gene's germline CDR1 is SGHRS and CDR2 YFSETQ. V was shortened by 4 bases and J by 0 bases, with 14 bases between the two germline ends. This CDR3 comprises 15 residues. CDR3 amino acids: CASSPGRGNSYEQYF. CDR3 sequence (DNA): TGCGCCAGCAGCCCGGGTCGGGGGAACTCCTACGAGCAGTACTTC.

The chain is built from TRBV2 and TRBJ2-6; tentatively, D is TRBD1 (7 bases). Germline V lookup: CDR1 SNHLY, CDR2 FYNNEI. The germline V and J ends were trimmed by 6 bases and 0 bases, with 18 bases remaining between them. The CDR3 covers 18 residues. Here the CDR3 reads CASRPPQGGGSGANVLTF. The CDR3 nucleotides read TGTGCCAGCAGACCCCCTCAGGGGGGAGGCTCTGGGGCCAACGTCCTGACTTTC. Looking up the rest from reference TRBV2 and TRBJ2-6 gives the full variable domain: EPEVTQTPSHQVTQMGQEVILRCVPISNHLYFYWYRQILGQKVEFLVSFYNNEISEKSEIFDDQFSVERPDGSNFTLKIRSTKLEDSAMYFCASRPPQGGGSGANVLTFGAGSRLTVL.

This chain uses TRBV6-5 with TRBJ1-3; D is unresolved. The V end was cut by 7 bases, the J end by 4 bases, with 8 bases between. Germline V gene data show CDR1 as MNHEY and CDR2 as SVGAGI. This CDR3 is built from 12 residues. The CDR3 nucleotides are TGTGCCAGCATGGGAGTGGGAAACACCATATATTTT. Amino acids: CASMGVGNTIYF.

The chain has TRBV9 and TRBJ2-7; the match to TRBD1 covers 9 bases. The CDR3 sequence is 15 residues long. The V gene's germline CDR1 is SGDLS and CDR2 YYNGEE. Trimming at V came to 0 bases and at J to 4 bases, leaving 5 bases not matched to a gene. In nucleotides, the CDR3 is TGTGCCAGCAGCGTAGGGGGGACAGGGATTTACGAGCAGTACTTC. Translated: CASSVGGTGIYEQYF.